Presented here are 22 T cell receptor beta chains from one specimen sequenced in a study of T cell repertoires in cytomegalovirus infection. The antigens of these receptors remain unknown. Each CDR3 protein gets one entry after TCRdb re-called the reads with MiXCR. The repertoire holds approximately 300,000 distinct CDR3 sequences, approximately 25% seen once, with roughly 14% in the top ten. The specimen was cultured PBMCs, collected from culture after CMV antigen stimulation. All receptors come from a human donor in good health (CMV status not recorded). Some clones in this sample may be carry-over from other donors' samples.

This clonotype was seen repeatedly, ten times or more. J is TRBJ2-1 and V is TRBV27; tentative D call: TRBD2 (5 bases). Germline-derived CDR1 and CDR2 are MNHEY and SMNVEV (reference sequence). Trimming stripped 3 bases from V and 7 bases from J, with 13 bases between. The CDR3 extends over 14 amino acids. The CDR3 DNA sequence: TGTGCCAGCAGTTTGAGGGAAGGTTGGAATGAGCAGTTCTTC. Its translation: CASSLREGWNEQFF.

The chain employs TRBV4-1 and TRBJ1-6; D may be TRBD1 (5 bases). This CDR3 is 18 amino acids long. The germline V gene encodes CDR1 MGHRA and CDR2 YSYEKL. The V end lost 3 bases, the J end lost 2 bases, and 17 bases lay between the germline ends. CDR3 in amino acids: CASSHGGSRGPYNSPLHF. The CDR3 nucleotides are TGCGCCAGCAGCCACGGTGGCAGCCGGGGACCCTATAATTCACCCCTCCACTTT.

This clonotype was seen only a few times. This sequence joins TRBV4-1 and TRBJ2-4; possible D gene TRBD2, 5 bases. CDR1 is MGHRA and CDR2 is YSYEKL in the germline V gene. Trimming left V 7 bases short and J 1 base short, with 20 bases between. This CDR3 has 17 amino acids. The CDR3 coding sequence is TGCGCCAGCAAGGAGGTCCCTTTCAAGAGGGCCAAAAACATTCAGTACTTC. Its protein product is CASKEVPFKRAKNIQYF.

The chain joins TRBV5-1 to TRBJ1-2; 10 bases match TRBD1. CDR3 size: 14 residues. V was pared by 4 bases and J by 8 bases, with 8 bases of the junction left unmatched. The germline gives CDR1 SGHRS, CDR2 YFSETQ. CDR3 coding DNA: TGCGCCAGCAGCGAGCCGGGACAGGGGTACGGCTACACCTTC. It codes for CASSEPGQGYGYTF.

This chain uses TRBV7-9 with TRBJ2-7; 10 bases are a match to TRBD2. After removal of 5 bases from V and 4 bases from J, the junction contained 5 bases not matched to a gene. This CDR3 has 14 amino acids. Germline CDR1 and CDR2: SEHNR and FQNEAQ (reference sequence). The CDR3 region is CASSRAGGEYEQYV. The CDR3 coding sequence is TGTGCCAGCAGCAGAGCGGGAGGGGAGTACGAGCAGTACGTC.

The chain joins TRBV30 to TRBJ1-1, with no clear D. CDR3 length equals 15 residues. V gave up 5 bases and J gave up 0 bases, with 16 bases separating them. The germline V gene encodes CDR1 GTSNPN and CDR2 SVGIG (reference sequence). In nucleotides, the CDR3 is TGTGCCTGGGCGGCCCGCCAGGCTCTGAACACTGAAGCTTTCTTT. Translation gives CAWAARQALNTEAFF.

This clonotype was found many times. J is TRBJ2-7 and V is TRBV7-6; D is unresolved. Germline lookup yields CDR1 SGHVS and CDR2 FNYEAQ. V gave up 3 bases and J gave up 2 bases, with 8 bases separating them. This CDR3 has 13 amino acids. The CDR3 region is CASSLAETYEQYV. As DNA, the CDR3 is TGTGCCAGCAGCTTGGCCGAGACCTACGAGCAGTACGTC.

This clonotype was recorded many times. This chain joins TRBV7-2 and TRBJ2-5; a possible D gene is TRBD2 (5 bases). The CDR3 is 13 residues long. CDR1 and CDR2 from the germline V gene are SGHTA and FQGNSA. V was shortened by 5 bases and J by 4 bases, with 11 bases between the two germline ends. CDR3 DNA sequence: TGTGCCAGCAGCACTAGTTCGTTAGAGACCCAGTACTTC. This codes for CASSTSSLETQYF.

The rearrangement joins TRBV10-3 to TRBJ2-7; TRBD1 agrees at 11 bases. CDR3 size: 14 residues. Per germline, CDR1 ENHRY and CDR2 SYGVKD. The ends lost 5 bases at V and 2 bases at J; junction bases unmatched: 2. The CDR3 nucleotides are TGTGCCATCAGTCCGGGACAGGGGGCCTACGAGCAGTACTTC. It encodes CAISPGQGAYEQYF.

The chain combines TRBV6-8 with TRBJ2-7; D gene uncertain. Trimming took 4 bases from V and 3 from J, leaving 19 bases between them. CDR1 and CDR2 (germline): MNHGY, SAAAGT. This CDR3 is built from 16 residues. The CDR3: CASSSFSTRRIYEQYV. CDR3 nucleotide sequence: TGTGCCAGCAGTTCCTTTTCGACTCGACGGATCTACGAGCAGTACGTC.

This clonotype was counted only a few times. The gene calls are TRBV9 and TRBJ2-1; TRBD2 aligns across 9 bases. CDR1 is SGDLS and CDR2 is YYNGEE in the germline V gene. The V and J ends lost 0 bases and 6 bases, in that order; junction bases with no gene match: 10. The CDR3 runs 17 residues. Written as DNA, the CDR3 is TGTGCCAGCAGCGTAGGGGCGGGAGGGCCCGGGGCCAATGAGCAGTTCTTC. Translated: CASSVGAGGPGANEQFF.

This clonotype was counted between two and nine times. V and J are TRBV7-2 and TRBJ1-2; weak D call: TRBD1 (5 bases). V was shortened by 0 bases and J by 3 bases, with 5 bases between the two germline ends. There are 13 residues in the CDR3. Germline CDR1 and CDR2: SGHTA and FQGNSA. CDR3 residues: CASSLARDYGYTF. CDR3 DNA sequence: TGTGCCAGCAGCTTAGCCAGGGACTATGGCTACACCTTC.

This clonotype was counted at least ten times. The genes are TRBV7-6 and TRBJ1-2, with 8 bases matching TRBD1. CDR3 length: 13 residues. Germline lookup yields CDR1 SGHVS and CDR2 FNYEAQ. The V gene end was trimmed by 5 bases and the J gene end by 4 bases; junction bases not matched to a gene: 3. The CDR3, as DNA: TGTGCCAGCAGCCCAGGGGGCGGCTATGGCTACACCTTC. Protein product: CASSPGGGYGYTF.

This clonotype has ten or more counts. This rearrangement joins TRBV28 to TRBJ2-2; 10 bases are a match to TRBD2. The CDR3 is made up of 14 amino acids. Trimming at V came to 8 bases and at J to 7 bases, leaving 7 bases not matched to a gene. Germline V gene data show CDR1 as MDHEN and CDR2 as SYDVKM. The CDR3 loop reads CASGLAGASGELFF. The CDR3 region has the DNA TGTGCCAGCGGTCTAGCGGGAGCCAGCGGGGAGCTGTTTTTT. The variable domain in full, completed from reference TRBV28 and TRBJ2-2, reads DVKVTQSSRYLVKRTGEKVFLECVQDMDHENMFWYRQDPGLGLRLIYFSYDVKMKEKGDIPEGYSVSREKKERFSLILESASTNQTSMYLCASGLAGASGELFFGEGSRLTVL.

This clonotype was counted only a few times. Mismatch with germline at one junction end may stem from a read error. The V gene is TRBV4-1, the J gene TRBJ1-2, with D possibly being TRBD1 (5 bases). CDR1 is MGHRA, CDR2 YSYEKL, per germline. The CDR3 is made up of 15 amino acids. The CDR3, as DNA: TGCGCCAGCAGGCAAGACAGACACCCTAACTATGGCTACACCTTC. Residues: CASRQDRHPNYGYTF.

This clonotype has more than one count but fewer than ten. J is TRBJ1-1 and V is TRBV20-1, with D possibly matching TRBD1 (6 bases). The CDR3 loop spans 14 amino acids. Germline values: CDR1 DFQATT, CDR2 SNEGSKA (reference sequence). The V gene lost 3 bases and the J gene lost 1 base, with 12 bases spanning the gap. The CDR3 loop reads CSASVGGGNTEAFF. The CDR3 DNA sequence: TGCAGTGCTAGTGTGGGGGGCGGGAACACTGAAGCTTTCTTT.

This clonotype has just a few counts. The chain carries TRBV12-3 or TRBV12-4 and TRBJ1-5; weak D call: TRBD1 (5 bases). The V end was cut by 6 bases, the J end by 4 bases, with 13 bases between. The CDR3 length is 14 residues. The CDR3 region has the DNA TGTGCCAGCAGGGAATTGGGGGTAAATCAGCCCCAGCATTTT. It codes for CASRELGVNQPQHF.

CDR3 region: CASSFHREVQPQHF. DNA of the CDR3: TGTGCCAGCAGTTTTCACCGGGAAGTTCAGCCCCAGCATTTT. This sequence joins TRBV12-3 or TRBV12-4 and TRBJ1-5; D remains ambiguous. This CDR3 has 14 amino acids. The V end lost 3 bases, the J end lost 6 bases, and 12 bases lay between the germline ends.

This clonotype was recorded a few times. The chain carries TRBV6-2 or TRBV6-3 and TRBJ2-7, with unresolved D. There are 11 residues in the CDR3. The germline V gene has CDR1 MNHEY and CDR2 SVGEGT. Trimming took off 10 bases at V and 3 bases at J, with 10 bases between the two ends. This CDR3 reads CATDTGYEQYF. The CDR3 bases are TGTGCCACTGACACTGGCTACGAGCAGTACTTC.

The chain carries TRBV9 and TRBJ1-2; TRBD1 is a possible D gene (5 bases). Trimming cost V 3 bases and J 8 bases, with 14 bases left between them. This CDR3 comprises 13 residues. The germline V gene encodes CDR1 SGDLS and CDR2 YYNGEE. The CDR3 bases are TGTGCCAGCAGCGCCACAGGAATGGGGGGCTACACCTTC. Its translation is CASSATGMGGYTF.

This clonotype was found a few times. The genes are TRBV12-3 or TRBV12-4 and TRBJ2-1; TRBD1 agrees at 9 bases. The CDR3 sequence is 15 residues long. V shed 6 bases, J shed 6 bases, and the junction held 9 bases outside the gene matches. The CDR3, as DNA: TGTGCCAGCAGACCGGGACAGGGAGAGGGCAATGAGCAGTTCTTC. It encodes CASRPGQGEGNEQFF.

With respect to this clonotype: Likely a read error: the CDR3 ends without its conserved phenylalanine or tryptophan. The J gene is TRBJ2-6, the V gene TRBV7-2; D call uncertain. The germline V gene encodes CDR1 SGHTA and CDR2 FQGNSA. The CDR3 runs 19 residues. Trimming cost V 4 bases and J 0 bases, with 19 bases left between them. The CDR3 bases are TGTGCCAGCAGCTCCCAGGTTTTAGCCCCGCACTCTGGGGCCAACGTCCTGACTATC. Translation: CASSSQVLAPHSGANVLTI.